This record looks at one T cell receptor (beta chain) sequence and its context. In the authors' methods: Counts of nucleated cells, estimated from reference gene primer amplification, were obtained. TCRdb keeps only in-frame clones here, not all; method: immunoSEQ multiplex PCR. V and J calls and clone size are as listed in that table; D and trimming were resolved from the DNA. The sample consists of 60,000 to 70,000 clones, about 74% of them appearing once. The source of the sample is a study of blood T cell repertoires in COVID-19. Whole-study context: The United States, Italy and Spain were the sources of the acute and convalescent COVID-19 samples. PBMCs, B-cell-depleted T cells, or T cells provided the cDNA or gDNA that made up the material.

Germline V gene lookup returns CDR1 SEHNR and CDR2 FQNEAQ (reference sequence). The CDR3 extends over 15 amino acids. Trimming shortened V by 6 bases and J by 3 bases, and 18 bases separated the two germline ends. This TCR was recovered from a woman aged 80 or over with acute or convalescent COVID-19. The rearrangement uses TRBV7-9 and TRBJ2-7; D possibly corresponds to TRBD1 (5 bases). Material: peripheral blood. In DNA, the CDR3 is TGTGCCAGCAGGGGTTATGTGGACATAAACTACGAGCAGTACTTC. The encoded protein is CASRGYVDINYEQYF.